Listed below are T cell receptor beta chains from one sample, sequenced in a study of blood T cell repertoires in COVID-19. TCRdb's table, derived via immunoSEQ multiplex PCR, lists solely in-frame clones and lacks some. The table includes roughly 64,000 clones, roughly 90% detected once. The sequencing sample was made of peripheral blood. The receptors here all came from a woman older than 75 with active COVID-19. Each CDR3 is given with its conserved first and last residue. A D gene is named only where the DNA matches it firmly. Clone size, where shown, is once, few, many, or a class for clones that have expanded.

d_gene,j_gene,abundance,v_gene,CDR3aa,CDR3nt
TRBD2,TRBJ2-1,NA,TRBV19,CASSSSRTSGIDEQFF,TGTGCCAGTAGTTCCTCCCGGACTAGCGGGATCGATGAGCAGTTCTTC
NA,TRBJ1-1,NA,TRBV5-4,CASSLDPGLKNTEAFF,TGTGCCAGCAGCTTGGACCCGGGACTCAAGAACACTGAAGCTTTCTTT
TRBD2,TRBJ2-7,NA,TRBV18,CASSPRGTSDSYEQYF,TGTGCCAGCTCACCAAGAGGGACTAGCGACTCCTACGAGCAGTACTTC
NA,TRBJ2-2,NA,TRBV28,CATLSYQGRSLNTGELFF,TGTGCCACCCTCAGCTACCAGGGGCGCTCCTTGAACACCGGGGAGCTGTTTTTT
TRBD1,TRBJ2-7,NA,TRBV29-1,CSVHQDRGTSEQYF,TGCAGCGTTCACCAGGACAGGGGGACAAGCGAGCAGTACTTC
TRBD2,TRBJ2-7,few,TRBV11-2,CASSLVPLAERPYEQYF,TGTGCCAGCAGCTTAGTCCCACTAGCGGAGCGACCCTACGAGCAGTACTTC
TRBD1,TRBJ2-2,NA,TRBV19,CASSIRNRGSGTGELFF,TGTGCCAGTAGTATCCGAAACAGGGGATCGGGCACCGGGGAGCTGTTTTTT
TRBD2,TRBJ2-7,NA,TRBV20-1,CSASYLGMTSGAYEQYF,TGCAGTGCTAGTTACCTCGGAATGACTAGCGGAGCCTACGAGCAGTACTTC
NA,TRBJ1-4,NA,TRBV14,CASSPRGWREKLFF,TGTGCCAGCTCCCCGAGGGGGTGGAGGGAAAAACTGTTTTTT
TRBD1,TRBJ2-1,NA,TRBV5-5,CASSLSTGVYNEQFF,TGTGCCAGCAGCTTGTCAACAGGGGTTTACAATGAGCAGTTCTTC
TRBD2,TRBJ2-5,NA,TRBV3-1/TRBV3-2,CASSQETLGLASGSGKTQYF,TGTGCCAGCAGCCAAGAGACCCTAGGGTTGGCTAGCGGGAGCGGAAAGACCCAGTACTTC
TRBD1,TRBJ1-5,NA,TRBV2,CASEGRQGRDQPQHF,TGTGCCAGCGAGGGAAGACAGGGAAGGGATCAGCCCCAGCATTTT
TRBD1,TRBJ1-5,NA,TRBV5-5,CASSQGTGGINQPQHF,TGTGCCAGCAGCCAGGGGACAGGGGGAATAAATCAGCCCCAGCATTTT
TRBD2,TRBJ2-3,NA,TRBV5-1,CASSLSYSISGGRVPDTQYF,TGCGCCAGCAGCTTGAGTTACTCGATTAGCGGGGGGAGGGTTCCAGATACGCAGTATTTT
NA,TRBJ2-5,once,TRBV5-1,CASSFVARETQYF,TGCGCCAGCAGCTTCGTAGCGAGAGAGACCCAGTACTTC
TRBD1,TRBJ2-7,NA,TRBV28,CASRPGGQPAYEQYF,TGTGCCAGTAGGCCAGGGGGACAGCCGGCCTACGAGCAGTACTTC
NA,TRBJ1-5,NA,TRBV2,CASRGTGPNQPQHF,TGTGCCAGCAGGGGAACAGGGCCTAATCAGCCCCAGCATTTT
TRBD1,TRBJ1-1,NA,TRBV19,CASSRQGSTEAFF,TGTGCCAGTAGCAGACAGGGGTCCACTGAAGCTTTCTTT
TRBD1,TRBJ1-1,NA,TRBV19,CASSRRDRINTEAFF,TGTGCCAGTAGTAGGCGGGACAGAATAAACACTGAAGCTTTCTTT
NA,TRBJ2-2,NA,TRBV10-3,CAISENPRDTGELFF,TGTGCCATCAGTGAGAATCCCAGGGACACCGGGGAGCTGTTTTTT
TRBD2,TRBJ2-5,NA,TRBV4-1,CASSLPPTGGGEETQYF,TGCGCCAGCAGCCTGCCCCCAACCGGCGGGGGGGAAGAGACCCAGTACTTC
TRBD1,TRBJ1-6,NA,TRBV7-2,CASSLGEGGQANSPLHF,TGTGCCAGCAGCTTAGGAGAGGGAGGACAGGCTAATTCACCCCTCCACTTT
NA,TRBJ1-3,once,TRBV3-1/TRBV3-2,CASSPSHRSSSGNTIYF,TGTGCCAGCAGCCCCTCCCACAGGTCGAGCTCTGGAAACACCATATATTTT
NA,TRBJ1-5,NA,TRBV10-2,CASMGGLGQPQHF,TGCGCCAGTATGGGGGGGCTGGGACAGCCCCAGCATTTT